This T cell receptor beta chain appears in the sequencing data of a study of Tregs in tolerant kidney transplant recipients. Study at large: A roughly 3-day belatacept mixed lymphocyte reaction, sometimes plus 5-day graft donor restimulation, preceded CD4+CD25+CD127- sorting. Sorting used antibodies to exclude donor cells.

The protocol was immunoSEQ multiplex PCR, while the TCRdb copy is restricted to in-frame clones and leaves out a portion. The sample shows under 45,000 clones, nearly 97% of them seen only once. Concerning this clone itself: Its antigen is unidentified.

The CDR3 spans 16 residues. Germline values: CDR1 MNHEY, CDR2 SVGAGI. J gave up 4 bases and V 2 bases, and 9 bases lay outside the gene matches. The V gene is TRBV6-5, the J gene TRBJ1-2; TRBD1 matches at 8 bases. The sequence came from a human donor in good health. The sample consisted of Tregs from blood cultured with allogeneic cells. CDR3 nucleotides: TGTGCCAGCAGTTACGGAGAGAACAGGGGGGCCTATGGCTACACCTTC. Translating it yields CASSYGENRGAYGYTF.